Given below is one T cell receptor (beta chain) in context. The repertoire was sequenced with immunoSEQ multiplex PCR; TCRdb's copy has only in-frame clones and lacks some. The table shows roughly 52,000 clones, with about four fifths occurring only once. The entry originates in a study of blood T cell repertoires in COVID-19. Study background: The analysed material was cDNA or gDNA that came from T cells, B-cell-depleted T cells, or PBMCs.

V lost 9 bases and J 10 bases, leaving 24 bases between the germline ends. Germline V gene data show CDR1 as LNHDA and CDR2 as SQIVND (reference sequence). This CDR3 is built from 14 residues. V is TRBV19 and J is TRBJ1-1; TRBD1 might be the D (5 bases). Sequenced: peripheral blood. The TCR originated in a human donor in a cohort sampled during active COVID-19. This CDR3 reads CASTVGLASFGAFF. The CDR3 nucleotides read TGTGCCAGCACCGTGGGACTAGCCAGCTTCGGAGCTTTCTTT.